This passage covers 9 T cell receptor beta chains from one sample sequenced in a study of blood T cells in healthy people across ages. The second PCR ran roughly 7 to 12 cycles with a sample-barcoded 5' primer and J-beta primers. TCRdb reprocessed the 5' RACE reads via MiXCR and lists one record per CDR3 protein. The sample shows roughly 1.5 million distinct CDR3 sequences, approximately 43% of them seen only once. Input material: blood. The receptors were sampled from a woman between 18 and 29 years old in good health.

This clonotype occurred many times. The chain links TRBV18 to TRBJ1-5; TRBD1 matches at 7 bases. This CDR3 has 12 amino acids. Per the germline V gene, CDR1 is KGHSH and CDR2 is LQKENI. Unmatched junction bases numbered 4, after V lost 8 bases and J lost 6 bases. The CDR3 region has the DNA TGTGCCAGCAGTCCAGGGGGTCAGCCCCAGCATTTT. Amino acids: CASSPGGQPQHF.

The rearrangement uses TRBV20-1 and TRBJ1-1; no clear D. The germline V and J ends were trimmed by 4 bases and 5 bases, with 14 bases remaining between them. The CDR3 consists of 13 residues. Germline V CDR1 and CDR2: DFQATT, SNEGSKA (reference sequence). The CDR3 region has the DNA TGCAGTGCTAATACCTGGAGGGATACTGAAGCTTTCTTT. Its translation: CSANTWRDTEAFF.

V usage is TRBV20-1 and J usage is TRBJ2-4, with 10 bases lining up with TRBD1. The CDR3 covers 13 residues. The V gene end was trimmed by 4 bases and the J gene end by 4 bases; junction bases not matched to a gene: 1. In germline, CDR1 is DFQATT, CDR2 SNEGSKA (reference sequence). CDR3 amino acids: CSATDRGKNIQYF. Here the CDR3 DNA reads TGCAGTGCTACGGACAGGGGGAAAAACATTCAGTACTTC.

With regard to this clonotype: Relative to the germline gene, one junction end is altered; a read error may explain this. CDR3 in DNA: TGTGCCAGCAGCCCCTGGGGCAGTCGGAATTCACCCCCCCACTTT. It is translated as CASSPWGSRNSPPHF. The chain is built from TRBV3-1 and TRBJ1-6, with a possible D match to TRBD1 (5 bases). Germline V CDR1 and CDR2: LGHDT, YNNKEL (reference sequence). This CDR3 spans 15 amino acids.

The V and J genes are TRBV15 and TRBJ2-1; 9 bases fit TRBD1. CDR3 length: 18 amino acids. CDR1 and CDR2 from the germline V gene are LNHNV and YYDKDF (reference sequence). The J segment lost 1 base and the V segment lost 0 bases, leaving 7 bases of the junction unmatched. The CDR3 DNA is TGTGCCACCAGCAGAGATCCTGGGACAGGGCTTTCCTACAATGAGCAGTTCTTC. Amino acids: CATSRDPGTGLSYNEQFF.

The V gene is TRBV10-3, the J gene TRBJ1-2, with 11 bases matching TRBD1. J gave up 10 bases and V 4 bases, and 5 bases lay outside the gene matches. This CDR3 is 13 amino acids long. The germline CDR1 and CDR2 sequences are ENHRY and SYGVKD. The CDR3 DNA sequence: TGTGCCATCAGTGGGTGGACAGGGGGCATCTACACCTTC. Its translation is CAISGWTGGIYTF.

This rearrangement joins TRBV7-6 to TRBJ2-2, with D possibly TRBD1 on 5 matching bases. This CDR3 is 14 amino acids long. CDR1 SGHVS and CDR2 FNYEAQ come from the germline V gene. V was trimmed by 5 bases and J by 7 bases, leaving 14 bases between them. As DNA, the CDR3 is TGTGCCAGCAGCGTATATGGGGCGAACGGGGAGCTGTTTTTT. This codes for CASSVYGANGELFF.

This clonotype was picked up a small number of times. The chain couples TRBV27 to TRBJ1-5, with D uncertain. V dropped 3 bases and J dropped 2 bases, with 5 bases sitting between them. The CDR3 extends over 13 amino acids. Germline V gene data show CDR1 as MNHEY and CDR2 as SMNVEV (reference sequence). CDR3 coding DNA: TGTGCCAGCAGTTTTTACGGCAATCAGCCCCAGCATTTT. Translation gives CASSFYGNQPQHF.

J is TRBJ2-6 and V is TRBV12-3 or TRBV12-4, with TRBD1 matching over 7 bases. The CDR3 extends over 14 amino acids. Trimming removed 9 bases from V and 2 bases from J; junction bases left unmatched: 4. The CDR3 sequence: CASRQGPGANVLTF. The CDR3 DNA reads TGTGCCAGTAGACAGGGTCCTGGGGCCAACGTCCTGACTTTC.